The rows below give T cell receptor beta chains drawn from one sample of a study of human T cells and chemical hapten exposure. Each CDR3 protein is one row after TCRdb ran MiXCR on the 5' RACE reads. The profile covers about 140,000 distinct CDR3 sequences, with 3.5% to 5% appearing a single time and approximately 1.3% taken by the ten largest. These receptors were taken from a female donor in good health. CDR3s include the opening cysteine and the closing phenylalanine or tryptophan. The order of the fields is V gene, clone size, J gene, CDR3 length, D gene, CDR3 protein, CDR3 DNA. A D gene is named only where the DNA matches it firmly. Size values are once, few and many counts, or a class for expanded clones, and some rows have none.

>TRBV7-2|many|TRBJ2-3|15|TRBD2
CASNGGRGRADTQYF
TGTGCCAGCAACGGAGGGCGGGGGAGGGCAGATACGCAGTATTTT
>TRBV2|many|TRBJ1-6|11|-
CASRDNSPLHF
TGTGCCAGCAGGGATAATTCACCCCTCCACTTT
>TRBV7-2|many|TRBJ2-7|13|-
CASSLATNYEQYF
TGTGCCAGCAGCTTAGCCACGAATTACGAGCAGTACTTC
>TRBV9|many|TRBJ1-4|16|-
CASSVDAATTNEKLFF
TGTGCCAGCAGCGTAGATGCGGCGACAACTAATGAAAAACTGTTTTTT
>TRBV18|-|TRBJ2-6|18|-
CASSSPQEGGSGANVLTF
TGTGCCAGCTCATCACCCCAAGAGGGCGGCTCTGGGGCCAACGTCCTGACTTTC
>TRBV20-1|many|TRBJ2-1|15|TRBD2
CSAPIAGGYRIEQFF
TGCAGTGCACCTATAGCGGGGGGGTACCGAATTGAGCAGTTCTTC
>TRBV6-5|many|TRBJ2-1|15|-
CASSYRGGPYNEQFF
TGTGCCAGCAGTTACCGCGGGGGCCCCTACAATGAGCAGTTCTTC
>TRBV11-1|many|TRBJ1-1|15|-
CASSSGRQMNTEAFF
TGTGCCAGCAGCTCCGGAAGACAGATGAACACTGAAGCTTTCTTT
>TRBV3-1|many|TRBJ1-1|17|-
CASSRRESGPGVTEAFF
TGTGCCAGCAGCCGACGGGAATCCGGGCCTGGGGTCACTGAAGCTTTCTTT
>TRBV6-6|few|TRBJ1-5|18|-
CASSYSMGQASGNQPQHF
TGTGCCAGCAGTTACTCGATGGGGCAGGCTAGCGGCAATCAGCCCCAGCATTTT
>TRBV7-9|many|TRBJ1-2|16|TRBD1
CASSRGTGGYNYGYTF
TGTGCCAGCAGCCGAGGGACAGGGGGATACAACTATGGCTACACCTTC
>TRBV5-6|many|TRBJ1-1|13|-
CASSFDLNTEAFF
TGTGCCAGCAGCTTCGACCTGAACACTGAAGCTTTCTTT
>TRBV6-6|medium-sized|TRBJ2-6|12|-
CASSAGANVLTF
TGTGCCAGCAGTGCGGGGGCCAACGTCCTGACTTTC
>TRBV7-3|-|TRBJ1-2|17|TRBD1
CASSPEGQGGINYGYTF
TGTGCCAGCAGCCCGGAAGGACAGGGGGGGATAAACTATGGCTACACCTTC
>TRBV7-6|many|TRBJ2-6|15|-
CASSLAGSGANVLTF
TGTGCCAGCAGCTTAGCGGGCTCTGGGGCCAACGTCCTGACTTTC
>TRBV3-1|-|TRBJ1-2|13|-
CASSQETFSGYTF
TGTGCCAGCAGCCAAGAAACATTTAGTGGCTACACCTTC
>TRBV14|many|TRBJ1-2|15|TRBD1
CASSQDRGIVYGYTF
TGTGCCAGCAGCCAGGACAGGGGAATTGTTTATGGCTACACCTTC
>TRBV18|many|TRBJ1-1|16|-
CASSPPITGMNTEAFF
TGTGCCAGCTCACCACCGATCACAGGCATGAACACTGAAGCTTTCTTT
>TRBV12-5|many|TRBJ1-1|15|-
CASGQWSVGNTEAFF
TGTGCTAGTGGCCAGTGGAGTGTGGGGAACACTGAAGCTTTCTTT
>TRBV7-8|many|TRBJ2-2|19|TRBD1
CASSSNPPDRAGSTGELFF
TGTGCCAGCAGCTCCAACCCTCCCGACAGGGCAGGTAGCACCGGGGAGCTGTTTTTT
>TRBV6-2/TRBV6-3|many|TRBJ1-1|16|-
CASSKTDPRWNTEAFF
TGTGCCAGCAGTAAGACAGATCCTAGGTGGAACACTGAAGCTTTCTTT
>TRBV10-3|many|TRBJ1-2|15|-
CAISDGGGGSYGYTF
TGTGCCATCAGTGATGGCGGAGGGGGTAGCTATGGCTACACCTTC
>TRBV12-3/TRBV12-4|many|TRBJ2-5|13|TRBD1
CASTEDREETQYF
TGTGCCAGCACCGAAGACAGGGAAGAGACCCAGTACTTC
>TRBV13|few|TRBJ1-2|12|-
CASSLDVYGYTF
TGTGCCAGCAGCTTAGATGTCTATGGCTACACCTTC
>TRBV5-1|many|TRBJ2-7|14|-
CASRASGYSYEQYF
TGCGCCAGCAGAGCCTCCGGCTACTCCTACGAGCAGTACTTC
>TRBV20-1|many|TRBJ1-5|14|-
CSATGRAVGQPQHF
TGCAGTGCTACTGGGAGGGCTGTGGGTCAGCCCCAGCATTTT
>TRBV7-9|many|TRBJ1-5|14|-
CASSLGGRDQPQHF
TGTGCCAGCAGCTTAGGTGGGAGGGATCAGCCCCAGCATTTT
>TRBV3-1|many|TRBJ1-2|13|TRBD1
CASSPTGIYGYTF
TGTGCCAGCAGCCCGACAGGGATCTATGGCTACACCTTC
>TRBV30|many|TRBJ2-7|14|-
CAWSHGRGIYEQYF
TGTGCCTGGAGCCATGGAAGGGGTATCTACGAGCAGTACTTC
>TRBV20-1|many|TRBJ2-1|16|TRBD2
CSASDQRGGTYNEQFF
TGCAGTGCATCGGACCAGCGGGGGGGGACCTACAATGAGCAGTTCTTC
>TRBV9|many|TRBJ2-1|14|TRBD2
CASSVRTSGGEQFF
TGTGCCAGCAGCGTCAGGACTAGCGGGGGTGAGCAGTTCTTC
>TRBV4-1|many|TRBJ1-2|17|-
CASSQEPDRWAGYGYTF
TGCGCCAGCAGCCAAGAACCTGACCGGTGGGCGGGCTATGGCTACACCTTC
>TRBV7-2|few|TRBJ2-7|13|-
CASSPTSSYEQYF
TGTGCCAGCAGCCCGACGAGCTCCTACGAGCAGTACTTC
>TRBV7-2|few|TRBJ1-2|14|TRBD1
CASSPRQGGRGYTF
TGTGCCAGCAGCCCCAGACAGGGCGGTCGCGGCTACACCTTC
>TRBV11-2|few|TRBJ1-1|16|-
CASSRSTGTSNTEAFF
TGTGCCAGCAGCCGATCCACAGGGACGTCGAACACTGAAGCTTTCTTT
>TRBV28|many|TRBJ2-1|18|-
CASQTFPSLEGSYNEQFF
TGTGCCAGCCAAACTTTCCCCTCTCTGGAGGGCTCCTACAATGAGCAGTTCTTC
>TRBV14|many|TRBJ2-3|15|-
CASSLWTASTDTQYF
TGTGCCAGCAGCCTATGGACCGCCAGCACAGATACGCAGTATTTT
>TRBV12-3/TRBV12-4|few|TRBJ2-7|15|-
CASSKPGGGRDEQYF
TGTGCCAGCAGTAAGCCCGGGGGCGGGCGGGACGAGCAGTACTTC
>TRBV6-1|many|TRBJ1-1|14|-
CASTPVGGLIEAFF
TGTGCCAGCACCCCCGTGGGGGGCTTAATTGAAGCTTTCTTT
>TRBV6-5|-|TRBJ2-1|15|TRBD2
CASSWTGLAGGEQFF
TGTGCCAGCAGTTGGACGGGACTAGCGGGGGGCGAGCAGTTCTTC
>TRBV2|many|TRBJ2-2|15|-
CASSEERGGTGELFF
TGTGCCAGCAGTGAAGAGAGGGGGGGAACCGGGGAGCTGTTTTTT
>TRBV7-2|few|TRBJ1-2|19|TRBD1
CASSSRPGQGSTVAGGYTF
TGTGCCAGCAGCTCCCGTCCGGGACAGGGGTCGACGGTTGCGGGTGGCTACACCTTC
>TRBV24-1|many|TRBJ1-5|18|-
CATSAVGVFYGLLQPQHF
TGTGCCACCAGTGCAGTGGGGGTGTTTTATGGTTTACTTCAGCCCCAGCATTTT
>TRBV3-1|few|TRBJ2-1|15|TRBD1
CASRPGTGAYNEQFF
TGTGCCAGCAGGCCCGGGACAGGGGCTTACAATGAGCAGTTCTTC
>TRBV5-1|many|TRBJ2-7|14|-
CASSLEWTSYEQYF
TGCGCCAGCAGCTTGGAATGGACAAGCTACGAGCAGTACTTC